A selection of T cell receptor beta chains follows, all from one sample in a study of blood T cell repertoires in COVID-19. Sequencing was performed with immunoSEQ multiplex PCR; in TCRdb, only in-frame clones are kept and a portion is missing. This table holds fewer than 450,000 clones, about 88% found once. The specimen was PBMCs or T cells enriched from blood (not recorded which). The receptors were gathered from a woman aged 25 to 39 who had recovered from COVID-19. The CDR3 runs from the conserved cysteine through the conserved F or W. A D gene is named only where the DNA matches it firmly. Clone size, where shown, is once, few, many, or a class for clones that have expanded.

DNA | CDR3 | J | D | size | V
TGTGCCAGTAGGACGACAGGGGCCCCGAGGACTGAAGCTTTCTTT | CASRTTGAPRTEAFF | TRBJ1-1 | TRBD1 | - | TRBV19
TGCGCCAGCAGTGATTCCCGGGTAGTAGTAGAGACCCAGTACTTC | CASSDSRVVVETQYF | TRBJ2-5 | - | once | TRBV10-2
TGTGCTAGTGGTTCACAAGTGGCCGGGACAGGGGCGGGCTACACCTTC | CASGSQVAGTGAGYTF | TRBJ1-2 | TRBD1 | - | TRBV12-5
TGTGCCAGCAGCCCAAGGACAGGGTCAATAGAGACCCAGTACTTC | CASSPRTGSIETQYF | TRBJ2-5 | TRBD1 | - | TRBV5-8
TGTGCCAGTAGTCACAGGGCCCGTGATGAAAAACTGTTTTTT | CASSHRARDEKLFF | TRBJ1-4 | - | - | TRBV19
TGTGCCAGCAGTGGTGGGACTAGCGGAACCACAGATACGCAGTATTTT | CASSGGTSGTTDTQYF | TRBJ2-3 | TRBD2 | - | TRBV6-1
TGCGCCAGCAGCCAAGATTTGACTAGCTTCCAAGAGACCCAGTACTTC | CASSQDLTSFQETQYF | TRBJ2-5 | TRBD2 | once | TRBV4-3
TGTGCCAGCAGCCTTAGCGGGGGTTCCACAGATACGCAGTATTTT | CASSLSGGSTDTQYF | TRBJ2-3 | TRBD2 | - | TRBV11-3
TGTGCCACCAGCAGAGATTTGGGGGCTGGTAGCAATCAGCCCCAGCATTTT | CATSRDLGAGSNQPQHF | TRBJ1-5 | - | - | TRBV15
TGTGCCAGCAGCCCGGGACTAGCCATTAGCACAGATACGCAGTATTTT | CASSPGLAISTDTQYF | TRBJ2-3 | TRBD2 | many | TRBV5-5
TGTGCCAGCAGGGAGGGACTAGCGGAGACCCTTTACAATGAGCAGTTCTTC | CASREGLAETLYNEQFF | TRBJ2-1 | TRBD2 | - | TRBV9
TGTGCTAGTGGCCGGACAGGGGTCAGCTATGGCTACACCTTC | CASGRTGVSYGYTF | TRBJ1-2 | TRBD1 | - | TRBV12-5
TGTGCCACCAGCAGAGATTTCGACAGGGGGCCGAGTGAAGCTTTCTTT | CATSRDFDRGPSEAFF | TRBJ1-1 | TRBD1 | - | TRBV15
TGTGCCAGCAGCCAGACAGGGATCTATGGCTACACCTTC | CASSQTGIYGYTF | TRBJ1-2 | TRBD1 | few | TRBV7-9